At least ten counts were recorded for the clone carrying this TCR beta chain. Antigen: not known. These data originate in a study of beta chain features in type 1 diabetes. Across the study: Age, gender and cell yields were alike across patients and healthy donors. Sorted cell examination encompassed under 130 million cells across all samples. The study, taken as a whole, reports: Moderate yet significant TCRB CDR3 shortening was seen in Type 1 diabetes patients in all four CD4+ subsets. PCR might preferentially amplify shorter templates, equally in patients and controls.

V was trimmed by 8 bases and J by 6 bases, leaving 17 bases between them. CDR3 size: 14 residues. Per the germline V gene, CDR1 is MNHEY and CDR2 is SMNVEV (reference sequence). Sequencing targeted expressed TCRB transcripts, as all isolated RNA had been reverse transcribed. Repertoires were generated with immunoSEQ multiplex PCR, while TCRdb's copy carries only in-frame clones and drops some. The table has about 170,000 clones, approximately 8% seen once. The receptor comes from a man younger than 35 with type 1 diabetes. Sequenced material: central memory CD4+ T cells from blood. The chain couples TRBV27 to TRBJ1-5; D gene unclear. CDR3 DNA sequence: TGTGCCAGCGCCGCGAGTGGTTCGCGTCAGCCCCAGCATTTT. This sequence encodes CASAASGSRQPQHF.